This paragraph covers one T cell receptor beta chain sequence. This record comes from a study of blood T cell repertoires in COVID-19. Study-level information: Some COVID-19 samples were acute and others convalescent; all came from the United States, Italy and Spain.

In assigning cohorts, the study relied on participant-reported clinical history. Recovery meant two consecutive negative NP/OP PCR tests, professional clearance, or resolved symptoms. Original processing notes: Reference gene primer amplification gave nucleated cell count estimates. Libraries were prepared by immunoSEQ multiplex PCR; TCRdb keeps only in-frame clonotypes and omits some of them. The DNA was the basis for D and trimming; V, J and clone size are from that table. The repertoire holds roughly 450,000 clones, 90% seen once, with 0.6% in the top ten. After removal of 3 bases from V and 1 base from J, the junction contained 3 bases not matched to a gene. This CDR3 comprises 15 residues. Per the germline V gene, CDR1 is MGHRA and CDR2 is YSYEKL.

This clonotype originated in a man aged 18 to 30 who had recovered from COVID-19. The gene calls are TRBV4-1 and TRBJ2-7, with TRBD2 matching over 10 bases. Sequenced: PBMCs or T cells enriched from blood (not recorded which). The CDR3: CASSHTSGISYEQYF. The DNA of the CDR3 is TGCGCCAGCAGCCATACTAGCGGGATTTCCTACGAGCAGTACTTC.